This record concerns one T cell receptor (beta chain) sequence. This sample is drawn from a study of blood T cells in healthy people across ages. Germline loops: CDR1 KGHDR, CDR2 SFDVKD. The CDR3 covers 15 residues. Trimming stripped 5 bases from V and 2 bases from J, with 9 bases between. Sample-barcoded 5' priming and a J-beta primer mix drove a second PCR of about 6 to 12 cycles. TCRdb recomputed calls from the 5' RACE reads with MiXCR, one row per CDR3 protein. This sample has 1.5 million to 2 million distinct CDR3 sequences, with roughly 28% found just once. The gene calls are TRBV24-1 and TRBJ2-6, with TRBD1 as a possible D gene (5 bases). The sample taken for sequencing was blood. The TCR originated in a woman in her twenties or thirties in good health. CDR3 coding DNA: TGTGCCACCAGTGGGACCAGGGCTGGGGCCAACGTCCTGACTTTC. It is translated as CATSGTRAGANVLTF.